This TCR beta chain came from a study of beta chain features in type 1 diabetes (dated by TCRdb to the late 2010s). The study in broad terms: Mean age, gender distribution, total cell number and subset yield did not differ between patients and healthy donors. A total of around 110,000,000 sorted cells were examined across all samples, and RNA yield correlated strongly with the number of cells per subset. In the study, TCRB repertoires of sorted circulating CD4+ T cell subsets from recently diagnosed type 1 diabetes patients were compared with those of matched healthy donors. Regulatory and stem cell-like memory subsets were isolated from only 8 patients and about eight healthy donors, whereas naive and central memory subsets came from all 30 or so donors. Study-level results and caveats: Sequencing cDNA rather than genomic DNA could over-represent highly expressing activated cells, although activation and CD3 levels did not differ between groups. PCR might favor shorter templates, but patient and control samples were amplified and corrected together, so any skew would affect both groups equally. Only small numbers of individuals were included in the HLA sub-analyses, which left unresolved whether HLA type had any influence on TCRB rearrangement. Fewer insertions and more nucleotide deletions at VDJ recombination sites were observed in patients with type 1 diabetes, implying thymic rearrangement abnormalities. In all four CD4+ subsets, TCRB CDR3 length was moderately but significantly shorter in type 1 diabetes patients. Naive, central memory and regulatory TCRB repertoires appeared more similar among patients than among healthy donors.

The High Capacity cDNA Reverse Transcription Kit was used to reverse transcribe all of the isolated RNA, meaning that expressed TCRB transcripts were what got sequenced. Deep immunoSEQ sequencing was applied to naive, central memory and regulatory T cell samples, giving an average of about 3.57 million total reads per sample. Sorted cells were lysed in RLT buffer, and RNA was extracted using DNase-treated RNeasy Micro or Mini kits according to cell number. Each cell subset was processed on its own to prevent cross-contamination, while patient and healthy donor samples were processed together. Using the immunoSEQ multiplex PCR, TCRB sequences were amplified from cDNA into 87-bp fragments spanning the CDR3 region. Amplicons were sequenced on the Illumina HiSeq platform. As for the authors' bioinformatics: Synthetic template baselines were used to correct PCR bias computationally, reads within Hamming distance 2 were collapsed, and singletons that could not be merged were discarded. By aligning reads against IMGT, V, D and J genes, CDR3 length, and insertions or deletions at six rearrangement sites were assigned. Within each subset, clonotype counts were normalized to sorted cell number, and only after that were true diversity and Gini coefficients computed with the tcR R package. Repertoire sharing was quantified using the overlap coefficient calculated on TCRB nucleotide sequences. As a proxy for the pre-selection repertoire, out-of-frame TCRB sequences from naive cells were analyzed. TCRdb retrieved this table from immuneACCESS and kept in-frame rearrangements only. Not all clones are present; in checked studies, unresolved V genes account for under half, and no reason is known for the remainder. V, J and clone size are taken as reported in that table, and D and trimming were inferred from the DNA itself. This sample has fewer than 500,000 clones in its table, and 14% of those were observed once. In total, the top ten clones hold roughly 0.038% of the sample.

A single peripheral blood draw of around 0.11 L on average was collected from each donor into heparinised tubes. Using a panel that included CD45RO, CCR7, CD25, CD127, CD95 and CD27, naive, central memory, regulatory and stem cell-like memory CD4+ T cells were sorted on a BD FACSAria II. All sorted populations exceeded 95% purity. PBMCs were separated immediately by Lymphoprep density gradient centrifugation and were stained directly, without being cultured. To minimize batch effects, samples were stained and sorted in pairs, one healthy donor with one patient per experiment. This clone was recorded a few times. What antigen it recognizes has not been identified. No qualities accompany the bases; no much larger clone lies one base away. The specimen was naive CD4+ T cells from blood. The sample's cell subset or site label is to be understood as: true naive CD4+ T cells. This TCR was recovered from a man aged 30-40 years in good health.

The DNA reads TGCAGTGCTACGACGAACACTGAAGCTTTCTTT. It specifies CSATTNTEAFF. This sequence uses TRBV20-1 and TRBJ1-1, with the D gene call left open. From the germline V gene (reference sequence), CDR1 is DFQATT and CDR2 is SNEGSKA. The CDR3 has 11 amino acids, counting the end cysteine and phenylalanine. Solely the CDR3 DNA is kept, with 33 bases framed from the first base. Deletion took 4 bases off V and 1 base off J, with a span of 4 bases between the germline ends.